Listed below are T cell receptor beta chains from one sample, sequenced in a study of blood T cells in healthy people across ages. TCRdb reprocessed the 5' RACE reads via MiXCR and lists one record per CDR3 protein. This repertoire shows more than 750,000 distinct CDR3 sequences, almost 30% found once; its top ten account for roughly 10%. Separately, the same data were catalogued under a study of T cells of mothers and their children.

Source material: blood. The origin of the receptors is a woman in her thirties or forties in good health. CDR3s include the opening cysteine and the closing phenylalanine or tryptophan. Clone size is shown for a subset of rows, as once, few, many or a class of expanded clone.

J gene: TRBJ2-7; CDR3 length: 15; V gene: TRBV20-1; clone size: many; CDR3 protein: CSARDQGDGEYEQYF
J gene: TRBJ1-2; CDR3 length: 12; V gene: TRBV20-1; clone size: NA; CDR3 protein: CRSMETNYGYTF
J gene: TRBJ2-1; CDR3 length: 15; V gene: TRBV27; clone size: NA; CDR3 protein: CASSLVVTPYNEQFF
J gene: TRBJ2-7; CDR3 length: 14; V gene: TRBV25-1; clone size: many; CDR3 protein: CASSEQTSSYEQYF
J gene: TRBJ2-1; CDR3 length: 16; V gene: TRBV24-1; clone size: few; CDR3 protein: CATSETAGGPYNEQFF
J gene: TRBJ2-3; CDR3 length: 14; V gene: TRBV7-6; clone size: NA; CDR3 protein: CASSPPGMPDTQYF
J gene: TRBJ2-7; CDR3 length: 16; V gene: TRBV3-1; clone size: few; CDR3 protein: CASSQFYGQFIYEQYF
J gene: TRBJ1-6; CDR3 length: 17; V gene: TRBV7-2; clone size: many; CDR3 protein: CASRPSGLSSYNSPLHF
J gene: TRBJ2-1; CDR3 length: 14; V gene: TRBV5-1; clone size: NA; CDR3 protein: CASSYPGTHNEQFF
J gene: TRBJ2-5; CDR3 length: 14; V gene: TRBV29-1; clone size: many; CDR3 protein: CSVKPQGQQETQYF
J gene: TRBJ1-5; CDR3 length: 15; V gene: TRBV10-3; clone size: few; CDR3 protein: CAISGDRGSNQPQHF
J gene: TRBJ2-7; CDR3 length: 15; V gene: TRBV28; clone size: many; CDR3 protein: CASSPRGQEAYEQYF
J gene: TRBJ1-2; CDR3 length: 11; V gene: TRBV20-1; clone size: many; CDR3 protein: CSSRLNYGYTF
J gene: TRBJ1-1; CDR3 length: 15; V gene: TRBV5-1; clone size: many; CDR3 protein: CASSLTTDRSTEAFF
J gene: TRBJ2-7; CDR3 length: 15; V gene: TRBV28; clone size: few; CDR3 protein: CASSHRDPDMGEQYF
J gene: TRBJ2-2; CDR3 length: 14; V gene: TRBV20-1; clone size: NA; CDR3 protein: CSARDWAVTGELFF
J gene: TRBJ1-6; CDR3 length: 17; V gene: TRBV12-3/TRBV12-4; clone size: few; CDR3 protein: CASSSRQSSSYNSPLHF
J gene: TRBJ1-2; CDR3 length: 12; V gene: TRBV10-3; clone size: many; CDR3 protein: CAISETRDGYTF
J gene: TRBJ2-7; CDR3 length: 14; V gene: TRBV12-5; clone size: NA; CDR3 protein: CASGLGTGPYEQYF
J gene: TRBJ2-5; CDR3 length: 11; V gene: TRBV28; clone size: many; CDR3 protein: CASLEGETQYF
J gene: TRBJ2-2; CDR3 length: 17; V gene: TRBV28; clone size: NA; CDR3 protein: CASSLSLAGGPFGELFF
J gene: TRBJ1-1; CDR3 length: 12; V gene: TRBV18; clone size: NA; CDR3 protein: CASSQTYTEAFF
J gene: TRBJ2-2; CDR3 length: 15; V gene: TRBV5-4; clone size: few; CDR3 protein: CASSLVLANTGELFF
J gene: TRBJ1-2; CDR3 length: 15; V gene: TRBV20-1; clone size: NA; CDR3 protein: CSAPRRGGTPEGYTF
J gene: TRBJ2-5; CDR3 length: 15; V gene: TRBV6-5; clone size: many; CDR3 protein: CASNQGLAGKETQYF
J gene: TRBJ1-2; CDR3 length: 15; V gene: TRBV20-1; clone size: few; CDR3 protein: CSARDSSHGGGGYTF
J gene: TRBJ1-1; CDR3 length: 16; V gene: TRBV6-5; clone size: once; CDR3 protein: CTSRGNPGQSNTEAFF
J gene: TRBJ2-1; CDR3 length: 14; V gene: TRBV20-1; clone size: few; CDR3 protein: CSASGGISYNEQFF
J gene: TRBJ1-1; CDR3 length: 13; V gene: TRBV5-1; clone size: NA; CDR3 protein: CASSPTPGDEAFF
J gene: TRBJ2-1; CDR3 length: 15; V gene: TRBV5-1; clone size: NA; CDR3 protein: CASSYGAEGYNEQFF
J gene: TRBJ1-1; CDR3 length: 13; V gene: TRBV3-1; clone size: many; CDR3 protein: CASSQGGRTEAFF